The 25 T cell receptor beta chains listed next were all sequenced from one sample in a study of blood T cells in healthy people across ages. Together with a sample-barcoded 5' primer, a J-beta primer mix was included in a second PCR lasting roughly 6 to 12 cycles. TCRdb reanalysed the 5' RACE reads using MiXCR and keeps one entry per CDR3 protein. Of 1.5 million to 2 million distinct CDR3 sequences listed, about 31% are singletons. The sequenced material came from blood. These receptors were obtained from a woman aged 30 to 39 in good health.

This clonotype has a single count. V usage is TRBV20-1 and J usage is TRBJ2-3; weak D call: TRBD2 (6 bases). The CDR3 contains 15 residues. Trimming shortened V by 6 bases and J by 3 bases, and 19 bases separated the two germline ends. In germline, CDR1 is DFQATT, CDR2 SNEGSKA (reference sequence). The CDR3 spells CSAAGSLTGTDTQYF. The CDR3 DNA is TGCAGTGCCGCCGGGAGTTTAACCGGGACAGATACGCAGTATTTT.

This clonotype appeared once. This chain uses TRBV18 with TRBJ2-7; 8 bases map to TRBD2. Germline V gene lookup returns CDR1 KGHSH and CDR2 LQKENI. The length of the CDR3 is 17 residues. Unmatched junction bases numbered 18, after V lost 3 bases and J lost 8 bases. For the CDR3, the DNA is TGTGCCAGCTCACCTTACGATACGGTTCCCGCGGGGGGTCAGCAGTACTTC. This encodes CASSPYDTVPAGGQQYF. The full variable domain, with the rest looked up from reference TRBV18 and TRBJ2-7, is NAGVMQNPRHLVRRRGQEARLRCSPMKGHSHVYWYRQLPEEGLKFMVYLQKENIIDESGMPKERFSAEFPKEGPSILRIQQVVRGDSAAYFCASSPYDTVPAGGQQYFGPGTRLTVT.

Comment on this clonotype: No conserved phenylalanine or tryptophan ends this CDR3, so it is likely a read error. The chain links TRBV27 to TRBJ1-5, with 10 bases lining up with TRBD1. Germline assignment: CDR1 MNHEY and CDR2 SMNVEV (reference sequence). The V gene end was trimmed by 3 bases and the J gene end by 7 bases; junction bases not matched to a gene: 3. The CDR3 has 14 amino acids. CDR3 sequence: CASSLDRGYQPQHV. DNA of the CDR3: TGTGCCAGCAGTTTGGACAGGGGGTACCAGCCCCAGCATGTT.

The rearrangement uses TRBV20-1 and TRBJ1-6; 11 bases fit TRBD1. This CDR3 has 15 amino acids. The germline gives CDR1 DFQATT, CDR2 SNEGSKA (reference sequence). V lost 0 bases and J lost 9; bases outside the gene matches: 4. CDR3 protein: CSARDPGQGASPLHF. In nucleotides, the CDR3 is TGCAGTGCTAGAGATCCCGGACAGGGGGCTTCACCCCTCCACTTT.

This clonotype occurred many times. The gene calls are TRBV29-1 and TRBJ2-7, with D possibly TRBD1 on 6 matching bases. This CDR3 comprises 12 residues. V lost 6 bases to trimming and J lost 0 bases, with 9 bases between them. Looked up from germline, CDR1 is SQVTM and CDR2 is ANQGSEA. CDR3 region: CSVETGSYEQYF. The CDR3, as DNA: TGCAGCGTGGAGACAGGCTCCTACGAGCAGTACTTC.

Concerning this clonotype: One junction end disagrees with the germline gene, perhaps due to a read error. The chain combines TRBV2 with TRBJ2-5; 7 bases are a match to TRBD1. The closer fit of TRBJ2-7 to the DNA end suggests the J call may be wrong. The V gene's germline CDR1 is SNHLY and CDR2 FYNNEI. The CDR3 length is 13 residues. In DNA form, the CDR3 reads TGTGTCAGCAGTGATGGCCAGGGGGACGAGCAGTACTTC. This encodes CVSSDGQGDEQYF.

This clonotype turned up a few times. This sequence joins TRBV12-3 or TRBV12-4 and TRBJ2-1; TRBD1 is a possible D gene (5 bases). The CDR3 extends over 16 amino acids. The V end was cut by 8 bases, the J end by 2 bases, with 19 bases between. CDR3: CASRSGPQGPYNEQFF. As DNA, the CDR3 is TGTGCCAGCCGATCTGGACCCCAGGGCCCCTACAATGAGCAGTTCTTC.

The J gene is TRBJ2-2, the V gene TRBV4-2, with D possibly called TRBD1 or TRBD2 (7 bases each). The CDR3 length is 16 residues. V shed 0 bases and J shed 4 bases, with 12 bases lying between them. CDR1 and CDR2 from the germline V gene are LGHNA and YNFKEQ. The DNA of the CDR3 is TGTGCCAGCAGCCAAGAGAGCAGGGGGGGCACCGGGGAGCTGTTTTTT. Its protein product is CASSQESRGGTGELFF.

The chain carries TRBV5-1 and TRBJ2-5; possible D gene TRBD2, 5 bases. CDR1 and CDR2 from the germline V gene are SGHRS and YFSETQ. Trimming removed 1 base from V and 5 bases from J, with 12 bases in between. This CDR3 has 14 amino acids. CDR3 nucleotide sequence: TGCGCCAGCAGCTTGTCAACTAGTAAGGAGACCCAGTACTTC. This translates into CASSLSTSKETQYF.

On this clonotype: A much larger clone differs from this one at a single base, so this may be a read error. Here the CDR3 reads CASSPRVAGYPDTQYF. In DNA form, the CDR3 reads TGTGCCAGCAGCCCGAGAGTAGCGGGGTACCCGGATACGCAGTATTTT. This rearrangement joins TRBV4-2 to TRBJ2-3; 8 positions match TRBD2. The CDR3 is 16 amino acids. V lost 4 bases and J lost 6; bases outside the gene matches: 12. From germline, CDR1 is LGHNA and CDR2 YNFKEQ.

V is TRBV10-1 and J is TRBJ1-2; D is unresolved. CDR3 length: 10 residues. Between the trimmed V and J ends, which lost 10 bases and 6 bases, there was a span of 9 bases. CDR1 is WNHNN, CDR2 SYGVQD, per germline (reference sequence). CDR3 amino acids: CAIPNNGYTF. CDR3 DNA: TGCGCCATCCCCAATAATGGCTACACCTTC.

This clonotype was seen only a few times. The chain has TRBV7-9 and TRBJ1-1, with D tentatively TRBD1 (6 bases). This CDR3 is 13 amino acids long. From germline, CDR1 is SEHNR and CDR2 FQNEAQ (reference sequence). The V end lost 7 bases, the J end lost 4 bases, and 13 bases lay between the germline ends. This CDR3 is CASTTQGSTEAFF. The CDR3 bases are TGTGCCAGCACCACACAGGGTTCCACTGAAGCTTTCTTT.

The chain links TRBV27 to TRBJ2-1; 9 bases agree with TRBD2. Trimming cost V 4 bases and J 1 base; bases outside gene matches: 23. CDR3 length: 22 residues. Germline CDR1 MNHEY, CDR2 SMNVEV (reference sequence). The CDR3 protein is CASSSYWPLAGQGGPSYNEQFF. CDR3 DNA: TGTGCCAGCAGTTCATATTGGCCACTAGCGGGCCAGGGGGGCCCTTCCTACAATGAGCAGTTCTTC.

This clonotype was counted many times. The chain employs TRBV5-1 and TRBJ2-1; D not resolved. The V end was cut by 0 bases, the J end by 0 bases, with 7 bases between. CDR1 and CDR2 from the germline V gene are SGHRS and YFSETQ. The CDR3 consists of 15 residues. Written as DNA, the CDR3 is TGCGCCAGCAGCTTGGAACTCCTCTCCTACAATGAGCAGTTCTTC. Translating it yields CASSLELLSYNEQFF.

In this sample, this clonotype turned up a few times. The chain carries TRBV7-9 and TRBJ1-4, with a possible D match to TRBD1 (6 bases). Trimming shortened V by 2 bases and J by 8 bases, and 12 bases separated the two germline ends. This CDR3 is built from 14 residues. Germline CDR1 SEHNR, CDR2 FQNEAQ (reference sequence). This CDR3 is CASSLRTVGEKLFF. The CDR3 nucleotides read TGTGCCAGCAGCTTACGGACAGTCGGGGAAAAACTGTTTTTT. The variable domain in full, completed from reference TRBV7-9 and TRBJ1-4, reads DTGVSQNPRHKITKRGQNVTFRCDPISEHNRLYWYRQTLGQGPEFLTYFQNEAQLEKSRLLSDRFSAERPKGSFSTLEIQRTEQGDSAMYLCASSLRTVGEKLFFGSGTQLSVL.

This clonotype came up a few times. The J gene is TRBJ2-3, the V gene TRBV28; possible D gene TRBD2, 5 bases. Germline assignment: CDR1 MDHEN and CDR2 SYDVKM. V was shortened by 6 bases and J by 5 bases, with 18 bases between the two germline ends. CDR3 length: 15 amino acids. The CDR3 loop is CASSPVGLAGDTQYF. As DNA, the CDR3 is TGTGCCAGCAGCCCCGTAGGGCTAGCTGGAGATACGCAGTATTTT.

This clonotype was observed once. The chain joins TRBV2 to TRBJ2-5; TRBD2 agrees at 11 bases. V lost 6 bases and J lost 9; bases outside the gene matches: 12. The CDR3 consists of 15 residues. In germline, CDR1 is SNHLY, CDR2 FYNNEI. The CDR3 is CASSLSSGGSRAQYF. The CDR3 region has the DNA TGTGCCAGCAGCCTATCTAGCGGGGGGTCCAGGGCCCAGTACTTC.

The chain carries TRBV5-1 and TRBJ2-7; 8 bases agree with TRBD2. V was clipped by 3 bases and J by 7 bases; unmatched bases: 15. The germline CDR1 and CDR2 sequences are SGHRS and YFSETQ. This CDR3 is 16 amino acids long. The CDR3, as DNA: TGCGCCAGCAGCTCGGGAGGGGCCCATATTCCTCAGGAGCAGTACTTC. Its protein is CASSSGGAHIPQEQYF.

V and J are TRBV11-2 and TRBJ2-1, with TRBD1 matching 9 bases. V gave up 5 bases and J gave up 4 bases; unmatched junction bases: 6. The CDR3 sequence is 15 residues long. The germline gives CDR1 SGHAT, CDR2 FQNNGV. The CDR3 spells CASSPQGQGYNEQFF. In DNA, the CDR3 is TGTGCCAGCAGCCCGCAGGGACAGGGATACAATGAGCAGTTCTTC.

Written as DNA, the CDR3 is TGTGCCAGCAGCTTACGTCCACGTACAGATACGCAGTATTTT. It yields the protein CASSLRPRTDTQYF. The rearrangement links TRBV7-8 to TRBJ2-3; D is uncertain. The germline V gene encodes CDR1 SGHVS and CDR2 FQNEAQ. There are 14 residues in the CDR3. Between the trimmed V and J ends, which lost 2 bases and 3 bases, there was a span of 9 bases.

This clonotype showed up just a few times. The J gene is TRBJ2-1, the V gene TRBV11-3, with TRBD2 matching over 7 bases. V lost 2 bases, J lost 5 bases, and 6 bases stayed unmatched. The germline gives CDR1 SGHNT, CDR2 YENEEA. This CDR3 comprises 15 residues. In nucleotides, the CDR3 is TGTGCCAGCAGCTTATTTAGCGGGTCTGACAATGAGCAGTTCTTC. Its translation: CASSLFSGSDNEQFF.

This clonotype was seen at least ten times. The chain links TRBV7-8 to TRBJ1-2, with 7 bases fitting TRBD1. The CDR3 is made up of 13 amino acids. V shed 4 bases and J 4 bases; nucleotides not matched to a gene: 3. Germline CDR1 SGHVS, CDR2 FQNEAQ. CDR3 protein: CASSSRQGYGYTF. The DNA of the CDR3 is TGTGCCAGCAGCTCTCGACAGGGCTATGGCTACACCTTC.

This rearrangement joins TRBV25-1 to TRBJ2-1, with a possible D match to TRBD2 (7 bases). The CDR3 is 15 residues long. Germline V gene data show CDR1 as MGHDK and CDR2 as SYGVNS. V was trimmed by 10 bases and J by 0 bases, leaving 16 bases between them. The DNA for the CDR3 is TGTGCCACCCTAGGGAGGGGGGCCTCCTACAATGAGCAGTTCTTC. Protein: CATLGRGASYNEQFF. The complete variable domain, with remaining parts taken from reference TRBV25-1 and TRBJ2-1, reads EADIYQTPRYLVIGTGKKITLECSQTMGHDKMYWYQQDPGMELHLIHYSYGVNSTEKGDLSSESTVSRIRTEHFPLTLESARPSHTSQYLCATLGRGASYNEQFFGPGTRLTVL.

This CDR3 is CASGPLGAEAFF. The CDR3 nucleotides are TGTGCCAGCGGACCGTTAGGGGCTGAAGCTTTCTTT. V and J are TRBV3-1 and TRBJ1-1; possibly TRBD1 for D (5 bases). This CDR3 comprises 12 residues. Trimming removed 8 bases at V and 6 bases at J, with 13 bases between. Germline CDR1 LGHDT, CDR2 YNNKEL (reference sequence).

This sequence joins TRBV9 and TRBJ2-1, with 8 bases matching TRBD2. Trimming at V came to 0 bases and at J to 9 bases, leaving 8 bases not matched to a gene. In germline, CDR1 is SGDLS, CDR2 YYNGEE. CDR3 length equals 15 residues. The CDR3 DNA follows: TGTGCCAGCAGCGTAGGGGGCGGGGGGCGAGTTGAGCAGTTCTTC. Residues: CASSVGGGGRVEQFF. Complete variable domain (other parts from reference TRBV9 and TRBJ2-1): DSGVTQTPKHLITATGQRVTLRCSPRSGDLSVYWYQQSLDQGLQFLIQYYNGEERAKGNILERFSAQQFPDLHSELNLSSLELGDSALYFCASSVGGGGRVEQFFGPGTRLTVL.